This T cell receptor (beta chain) was obtained from a study of CD8 T cells in ankylosing spondylitis. Study observations and caveats: For ankylosing spondylitis blood, a TCR beta motif of several highly homologous variants appeared characteristic. Matched ankylosing spondylitis synovial fluid reportedly contained a significantly enriched population of disease-linked clones.

TCRdb processed the 5' RACE reads anew with MiXCR; each CDR3 protein has one entry. The sample holds about 540,000 distinct CDR3 sequences, roughly an eighth seen once. This clonotype came up a few times. Its target is not known. The source material was blood, either unsorted or a sorted T cell fraction (not recorded which). This receptor was obtained from a male donor with ankylosing spondylitis.

The DNA for the CDR3 is TGTGCCAGCAGCTTGACAGGGGGCGAGAGGGAGCAGTTCTTC. The encoded protein is CASSLTGGEREQFF. The chain carries TRBV7-9 and TRBJ2-1; 10 bases are a match to TRBD1. Germline V gives CDR1 SEHNR, CDR2 FQNEAQ (reference sequence). V dropped 3 bases and J dropped 10; count of bases not matched to a gene: 6. The CDR3 sequence is 14 residues long.